The clone carrying this T cell receptor beta chain was observed once. This sample was included in a study of cytomegalovirus exposure and HLA in healthy donors. The study ran its PCR with 60 Vbeta and 13 Jbeta primers. Sequencing used immunoSEQ multiplex PCR; TCRdb keeps in-frame clones, though not all of them. The sample holds about 200,000 clones; less than 90% are singletons and the top ten take less than 0.4%. Whereas donors were nominally healthy upon sampling, unrecorded immune exposures were probable. J lost 4 bases, V lost 0 bases, and 10 bases had no gene match. From germline, CDR1 is MNHNS and CDR2 SASEGT. CDR3 length equals 18 residues.

V usage is TRBV6-1 and J usage is TRBJ1-5, with 9 bases identical to TRBD1. The sequence came from a woman aged 25-40 years in good health and CMV-seronegative. Sequenced material: PBMCs. Written as DNA, the CDR3 is TGTGCCAGCAGTGAAGCGCTTCTTGCGGGGACAGGGAATCAGCCCCAGCATTTT. Translating it yields CASSEALLAGTGNQPQHF.